These 32 T cell receptor beta chains came from one sample sequenced in a study of T cells in Graves' hyperthyroidism and ophthalmopathy. TCR beta CDR3 sequences were amplified from RNA transcripts. The HTBI primer set was used in a first-round RT-PCR of the TCR CDR3. MiXCR, applied by TCRdb to the multiplex PCR reads, yields one record per CDR3 protein. Of roughly 500,000 distinct CDR3 sequences listed, around 16% are singletons. Sequenced input: blood. Source of these receptors: a woman aged 30 to 39 with Graves' ophthalmopathy.

This clonotype was counted at least ten times. The rearrangement links TRBV28 to TRBJ1-5; D not certain. Deletions cut 3 bases from V and 4 bases from J, with 10 bases between. Per the germline V gene, CDR1 is MDHEN and CDR2 is SYDVKM. The CDR3 loop spans 14 amino acids. CDR3 sequence (DNA): TGTGCCAGCAGTTTGGTTATGGGAAATCAGCCCCAGCATTTT. Amino acids: CASSLVMGNQPQHF.

Many counts were recorded for this clonotype. This chain joins TRBV6-5 and TRBJ2-1, with 7 bases matching TRBD2. The V segment lost 6 bases and the J segment 8 bases; nucleotides outside the gene matches: 13. The CDR3 totals 15 residues. Germline V CDR1 and CDR2: MNHEY, SVGAGI. CDR3 coding DNA: TGTGCCAGCAGCTGGGAGGGCCAGTCATGGTATGAGCAGTTCTTC. Protein sequence: CASSWEGQSWYEQFF.

This clonotype was seen at least ten times. This rearrangement joins TRBV7-8 to TRBJ1-1; maybe TRBD1 (6 bases). V was pared by 5 bases and J by 0 bases, with 28 bases between. Germline V gene data show CDR1 as SGHVS and CDR2 as FQNEAQ. This CDR3 comprises 20 residues. The CDR3 DNA sequence: TGTGCCAGCAGCCCCCGCGGCTGGGGGCTAGGGGTTTTAATGAACACTGAAGCTTTCTTT. Translation gives CASSPRGWGLGVLMNTEAFF.

Many counts were recorded for this clonotype. The J gene is TRBJ2-5, the V gene TRBV19; 7 nucleotides line up with TRBD1. The CDR3 has 15 residues. V lost 3 bases, J lost 5 bases, and 9 bases stayed unmatched. Germline V lookup: CDR1 LNHDA, CDR2 SQIVND (reference sequence). This CDR3 is CASSMVAGGWETQYF. For the CDR3, the DNA is TGTGCCAGTAGTATGGTGGCAGGGGGTTGGGAGACCCAGTACTTC.

This clonotype occurred many times. The J gene is TRBJ1-5, the V gene TRBV20-1; a possible D gene is TRBD1 (5 bases). CDR1 is DFQATT, CDR2 SNEGSKA, per germline (reference sequence). The CDR3 consists of 13 residues. V shed 5 bases and J shed 5 bases, with 13 bases lying between them. CDR3: CSARDSPDQPQHF. The DNA of the CDR3 is TGCAGTGCTCGCGACAGCCCGGATCAGCCCCAGCATTTT.

For this clonotype: A much larger clone differs from this one at a single base, so this may be a read error. V usage is TRBV6-1 and J usage is TRBJ2-1; D gene ambiguous. CDR1 and CDR2 from the germline V gene are MNHNS and SASEGT. Trimming pared 11 bases from V and 5 bases from J, leaving 22 bases between. The length of the CDR3 is 15 residues. The CDR3 region has the DNA TGTGCCTCAGCCCCCCGCGTGGTTTCGGACAATGAGCAGTTCTTC. Protein product: CASAPRVVSDNEQFF.

This clonotype has a count of ten or more. The chain combines TRBV10-3 with TRBJ2-3; possibly TRBD1 for D (5 bases). This CDR3 region has 14 residues. Trimming removed 0 bases from V and 3 bases from J, with 7 bases in between. Germline V CDR1 and CDR2: ENHRY, SYGVKD. The CDR3 DNA reads as TGTGCCATCAGTGAGTCAGGGGTGACAGATACGCAGTATTTT. This translates into CAISESGVTDTQYF.

This clonotype came up a few times. V is TRBV18 and J is TRBJ1-5, with 7 nucleotides matching TRBD1. Germline V gene lookup returns CDR1 KGHSH and CDR2 LQKENI. V lost 2 bases to trimming and J lost 6 bases; unmatched junction nucleotides: 7. The length of the CDR3 is 15 residues. DNA of the CDR3: TGTGCCAGCTCACCAACCCAGGGGGAAGGTCAGCCCCAGCATTTT. The encoded protein is CASSPTQGEGQPQHF.

This clonotype was counted at least ten times. This sequence joins TRBV9 and TRBJ2-7, with D hard to call. Germline V gives CDR1 SGDLS, CDR2 YYNGEE. V shed 2 bases and J shed 2 bases, with 8 bases lying between them. The CDR3 has 13 amino acids. DNA of the CDR3: TGTGCCAGCAGCGTTGCCCCTACCTACGAGCAGTACTTC. It is translated as CASSVAPTYEQYF. Complete variable domain (other parts from reference TRBV9 and TRBJ2-7): DSGVTQTPKHLITATGQRVTLRCSPRSGDLSVYWYQQSLDQGLQFLIQYYNGEERAKGNILERFSAQQFPDLHSELNLSSLELGDSALYFCASSVAPTYEQYFGPGTRLTVT.

In this sample, this clonotype turned up many times. The V and J genes are TRBV5-4 and TRBJ2-7, with 8 bases identical to TRBD2. With V trimmed by 1 base and J by 5 bases, 8 bases remained unmatched. CDR1 is SGHNT, CDR2 YYREEE, per germline (reference sequence). The CDR3 extends over 15 amino acids. CDR3: CASSLFERESHEQYF. As DNA, the CDR3 is TGTGCCAGCAGCTTGTTCGAGCGGGAGTCCCACGAGCAGTACTTC.

This clonotype was observed many times. V gene TRBV6-1 combines with J gene TRBJ2-4; the D is unclear. V was pared by 5 bases and J by 2 bases, with 7 bases between. This CDR3 has 13 amino acids. The germline V gene encodes CDR1 MNHNS and CDR2 SASEGT. The DNA of the CDR3 is TGTGCCAGCAGTCAGAGCTCCAAAAACATTCAGTACTTC. This translates into CASSQSSKNIQYF.

The table lists this clonotype with a few counts. The chain couples TRBV2 to TRBJ2-5; TRBD2 matches 8 bases. The CDR3 covers 16 residues. V was pared by 5 bases and J by 4 bases, with 12 bases of the junction left unmatched. Germline-derived CDR1 and CDR2 are SNHLY and FYNNEI. The CDR3 DNA reads as TGTGCCAGCAGTTACGTTCCAGCGGGAGTTGCAGAGACCCAGTACTTC. As protein: CASSYVPAGVAETQYF.

This clonotype was seen only a few times. V gene TRBV5-1 combines with J gene TRBJ2-2; D is uncertain. Germline V gene sequence: CDR1 SGHRS, CDR2 YFSETQ. The CDR3 has 15 amino acids. V lost 2 bases, J lost 5 bases, and 13 bases lay in between. The CDR3 region has the DNA TGCGCCAGCAGCTTAGGGCAGGCCCCTACCGGGGAGCTGTTTTTT. Translation gives CASSLGQAPTGELFF.

The CDR3 reads CATSRESGGEAFF. The CDR3 nucleotides are TGTGCCACCAGCAGAGAATCAGGGGGTGAAGCTTTCTTT. This sequence joins TRBV15 and TRBJ1-1; TRBD1 matches at 7 bases. V shed 0 bases, J shed 7 bases, and the junction held 2 bases outside the gene matches. Germline CDR1 is LNHNV and CDR2 is YYDKDF (reference sequence). This CDR3 comprises 13 residues.

The chain recombines TRBV4-3 with TRBJ2-1; weak D call: TRBD1 (5 bases). V was shortened by 3 bases and J by 10 bases, with 13 bases between the two germline ends. Germline CDR1 LGHNA, CDR2 YSLEER. The CDR3 has 13 amino acids. This CDR3 reads CASSHPLRGEQFF. CDR3 nucleotides: TGCGCCAGCAGCCACCCCCTAAGGGGCGAGCAGTTCTTC.

This clonotype came up many times. The chain uses TRBV7-2 and TRBJ1-6, with D hard to call. The CDR3 spans 16 residues. The V end lost 5 bases, the J end lost 0 bases, and 11 bases lay between the germline ends. In germline, CDR1 is SGHTA, CDR2 FQGNSA. The CDR3 loop is CASSLLGRSYNSPLHF. The CDR3 DNA follows: TGTGCCAGCAGCCTACTCGGGCGCTCCTATAATTCACCCCTCCACTTT.

The V gene is TRBV7-6, the J gene TRBJ2-1; D is perhaps TRBD2 (6 bases). Germline V CDR1 and CDR2: SGHVS, FNYEAQ. This CDR3 is built from 13 residues. Trimming took 5 bases from V and 6 from J, leaving 11 bases between them. The CDR3 coding sequence is TGTGCCAGCAGCAAGAGACTAGTCAATGAGCAGTTCTTC. Translation: CASSKRLVNEQFF.

This chain uses TRBV27 with TRBJ2-5; 7 bases match TRBD2. V shed 1 base, J shed 0 bases, and the junction held 2 bases outside the gene matches. CDR1 is MNHEY, CDR2 SMNVEV, per germline (reference sequence). The CDR3 length is 15 residues. The CDR3 reads CASSLLGGNQETQYF. The CDR3 DNA follows: TGTGCCAGCAGTTTATTGGGGGGGAACCAAGAGACCCAGTACTTC.

This chain uses TRBV10-3 with TRBJ2-7; 7 bases agree with TRBD2. The V segment lost 0 bases and the J segment 6 bases; nucleotides outside the gene matches: 8. Germline CDR1 and CDR2: ENHRY and SYGVKD. The CDR3 totals 15 residues. The CDR3, as DNA: TGTGCCATCAGTGAGTCCGGGGCGGGAGCGAGCGAGCAGTACTTC. Translated: CAISESGAGASEQYF.

The table lists this clonotype with many counts. The V call is TRBV19, the J call TRBJ1-1; D unclear. The CDR3 sequence is 14 residues long. The germline gives CDR1 LNHDA, CDR2 SQIVND (reference sequence). Trimming stripped 2 bases from V and 2 bases from J, with 9 bases between. This CDR3 is CASSILGPNTEAFF. The CDR3 nucleotides read TGTGCCAGTAGTATACTAGGACCCAACACTGAAGCTTTCTTT.

This clonotype was found many times. CDR3 sequence: CASSTRTTDTQYF. CDR3 in DNA: TGTGCCAGCAGTACACGGACCACAGATACGCAGTATTTT. J is TRBJ2-3 and V is TRBV28; no definite D call. The CDR3 is 13 residues long. V lost 5 bases to trimming and J lost 2 bases, with 8 bases between them. CDR1 is MDHEN and CDR2 is SYDVKM in the germline V gene.

This clonotype has at least ten counts. The chain recombines TRBV28 with TRBJ1-5; 9 nucleotides agree with TRBD1. Germline V CDR1 and CDR2: MDHEN, SYDVKM. V lost 5 bases to trimming and J lost 1 base; unmatched junction nucleotides: 3. The length of the CDR3 is 15 residues. The chain's CDR3 is CASSVQGASNQPQHF. The CDR3 nucleotides read TGTGCCAGCAGTGTACAGGGGGCAAGCAATCAGCCCCAGCATTTT.

This clonotype has a handful of counts. The chain employs TRBV6-1 and TRBJ2-1; TRBD2 aligns across 8 bases. The CDR3 has 14 amino acids. V shed 5 bases and J 5 bases; nucleotides not matched to a gene: 5. Per the germline V gene, CDR1 is MNHNS and CDR2 is SASEGT. CDR3 DNA sequence: TGTGCCAGCAGTTCTCTACTAGCGGACAATGAGCAGTTCTTC. This codes for CASSSLLADNEQFF.

The rearrangement uses TRBV6-1 and TRBJ1-4; D is uncertain. CDR3 size: 15 residues. V dropped 5 bases and J dropped 4 bases, with 14 bases sitting between them. Looked up from germline, CDR1 is MNHNS and CDR2 is SASEGT. CDR3 nucleotides: TGTGCCAGCAGTCACGACTCACACCGTAATGAAAAACTGTTTTTT. This sequence encodes CASSHDSHRNEKLFF.

Many counts were recorded for this clonotype. J is TRBJ2-1 and V is TRBV28; D tentatively fits TRBD1 or TRBD2 (5 bases each). The CDR3 is 16 residues long. In germline, CDR1 is MDHEN, CDR2 SYDVKM. The germline V and J ends were trimmed by 6 bases and 0 bases, with 15 bases remaining between them. The CDR3 sequence: CASRRDAPSSYNEQFF. CDR3 DNA sequence: TGTGCCAGCAGACGGGACGCCCCGAGCTCCTACAATGAGCAGTTCTTC.

The V and J genes are TRBV19 and TRBJ2-5; no firm D call. The germline CDR1 and CDR2 sequences are LNHDA and SQIVND (reference sequence). CDR3 size: 14 residues. Trimming removed 5 bases at V and 1 base at J, with 11 bases between. CDR3 in DNA: TGTGCCAGTAGTCTATTTCGCGGCCAAGAGACCCAGTACTTC. This gives the protein CASSLFRGQETQYF.

This clonotype was detected a few times. The chain combines TRBV14 with TRBJ1-6; D uncertain. In germline, CDR1 is SGHDN, CDR2 FVKESK. The CDR3 sequence is 16 residues long. Trimming removed 0 bases from V and 10 bases from J, with 16 bases in between. CDR3 protein: CASSQDLWAAKSPLHF. In DNA form, the CDR3 reads TGTGCCAGCAGCCAAGATCTTTGGGCAGCCAAATCACCCCTCCACTTT.

This clonotype was seen many times. The genes are TRBV20-1 and TRBJ2-3; D tentatively fits TRBD1 or TRBD2 (5 bases each). With 6 bases removed from V and 0 bases from J, the gap between germline ends came to 13 bases. CDR3 length: 14 residues. Germline V lookup: CDR1 DFQATT, CDR2 SNEGSKA (reference sequence). CDR3 nucleotides: TGCAGTGCGCCTCGGGGCGGAAGCACAGATACGCAGTATTTT. Its translation is CSAPRGGSTDTQYF.

This clonotype was seen many times. The chain is built from TRBV2 and TRBJ1-1; D is uncertain. The CDR3 length is 17 residues. Deletions cut 1 base from V and 0 bases from J, with 15 bases between. Germline V gene sequence: CDR1 SNHLY, CDR2 FYNNEI. The CDR3 reads CASSEDVFRSMNTEAFF. Written as DNA, the CDR3 is TGTGCCAGCAGTGAAGACGTATTTCGGAGCATGAACACTGAAGCTTTCTTT. The full variable domain, completed using reference TRBV2 and TRBJ1-1, is EPEVTQTPSHQVTQMGQEVILRCVPISNHLYFYWYRQILGQKVEFLVSFYNNEISEKSEIFDDQFSVERPDGSNFTLKIRSTKLEDSAMYFCASSEDVFRSMNTEAFFGQGTRLTVV.

The chain combines TRBV5-4 with TRBJ1-2; TRBD1 is a possible D gene (5 bases). The CDR3 covers 17 residues. V lost 2 bases and J lost 3, with 20 bases in between. Germline V gives CDR1 SGHNT, CDR2 YYREEE (reference sequence). The CDR3 sequence is CASSFFQGPLDDYGYTF. As DNA, the CDR3 is TGTGCCAGCAGCTTCTTTCAGGGCCCACTCGACGACTATGGCTACACCTTC.

The chain carries TRBV19 and TRBJ2-4; 9 bases match TRBD1. The CDR3 is 15 residues long. The J segment lost 7 bases and the V segment lost 1 base, leaving 5 bases of the junction unmatched. Germline-derived CDR1 and CDR2 are LNHDA and SQIVND (reference sequence). The CDR3 region has the DNA TGTGCCAGTAGTATAGCCGGGACAGGGTGGAACATTCAGTACTTC. Amino acid sequence: CASSIAGTGWNIQYF.

This clonotype was picked up many times. The chain employs TRBV30 and TRBJ2-1; 8 bases are shared with TRBD2. The CDR3 length is 15 residues. In germline, CDR1 is GTSNPN, CDR2 SVGIG (reference sequence). J gave up 9 bases and V 1 base, and 11 bases lay outside the gene matches. The CDR3 DNA reads as TGTGCCTGGAGTGGAGAGGGACTAGTTACAAGTGAGCAGTTCTTC. It yields the protein CAWSGEGLVTSEQFF.